These 18 T cell receptor beta chains were all obtained from the same sample, sequenced in a study of cytomegalovirus exposure and HLA in healthy donors. Both 60 Vbeta primers and 13 Jbeta primers went into the PCR. TCRdb's table, derived via immunoSEQ multiplex PCR, lists solely in-frame clones and lacks some. The table has 200,000 or so clones, 65% to 85% seen once. Sequenced material: PBMCs. These receptors originate from a boy aged 2 to 9 in good health and CMV-seronegative.

The chain recombines TRBV4-2 with TRBJ1-1; D is ambiguous. Per the germline V gene, CDR1 is LGHNA and CDR2 is YNFKEQ. V lost 0 bases and J lost 11, with 13 bases in between. This CDR3 has 13 residues. The CDR3 loop reads CASSQDELRGAFF. CDR3 sequence (DNA): TGTGCCAGCAGCCAAGATGAACTGCGAGGGGCTTTCTTT.

This sequence joins TRBV9 and TRBJ2-2, with D tentatively TRBD1 (6 bases). Germline CDR1 reads SGDLS; CDR2 reads YYNGEE. The CDR3 is 16 amino acids. Trimming removed 0 bases at V and 5 bases at J, with 14 bases between. The DNA for the CDR3 is TGTGCCAGCAGCGTAGAGAGGGGGTTAAGGACCGGGGAGCTGTTTTTT. Translation: CASSVERGLRTGELFF.

The chain carries TRBV5-1 and TRBJ1-1; D perhaps matches TRBD1 (6 bases). The CDR3 length is 15 residues. The germline V gene encodes CDR1 SGHRS and CDR2 YFSETQ. V gave up 0 bases and J gave up 1 base, with 10 bases separating them. The CDR3: CASSLDGGSNTEAFF. The CDR3 DNA reads as TGCGCCAGCAGCTTGGATGGGGGCTCGAACACTGAAGCTTTCTTT. Full variable domain (outside the CDR3, taken from reference TRBV5-1 and TRBJ1-1): KAGVTQTPRYLIKTRGQQVTLSCSPISGHRSVSWYQQTPGQGLQFLFEYFSETQRNKGNFPGRFSGRQFSNSRSEMNVSTLELGDSALYLCASSLDGGSNTEAFFGQGTRLTVV.

The chain is built from TRBV5-1 and TRBJ2-2; TRBD1 agrees at 8 bases. This CDR3 has 14 residues. V lost 6 bases and J lost 1; bases outside the gene matches: 2. From germline, CDR1 is SGHRS and CDR2 YFSETQ. For the CDR3, the DNA is TGCGCCAGCATCGGGACAGGGAACACCGGGGAGCTGTTTTTT. This translates into CASIGTGNTGELFF. The full variable domain, with the rest looked up from reference TRBV5-1 and TRBJ2-2, is KAGVTQTPRYLIKTRGQQVTLSCSPISGHRSVSWYQQTPGQGLQFLFEYFSETQRNKGNFPGRFSGRQFSNSRSEMNVSTLELGDSALYLCASIGTGNTGELFFGEGSRLTVL.

This chain uses TRBV7-8 with TRBJ1-2, with 8 nucleotides matching TRBD1. The CDR3 loop spans 13 amino acids. Unmatched junction bases numbered 2, after V lost 5 bases and J lost 3 bases. CDR1 and CDR2 from the germline V gene are SGHVS and FQNEAQ. CDR3 amino acids: CASSEDRDYGYTF. CDR3 sequence (DNA): TGTGCCAGCAGCGAGGACAGGGACTATGGCTACACCTTC.

The genes are TRBV30 and TRBJ2-7; the match to TRBD1 covers 7 bases. CDR1 and CDR2 (germline): GTSNPN, SVGIG (reference sequence). The ends lost 2 bases at V and 1 base at J; junction bases unmatched: 2. The CDR3 extends over 13 amino acids. CDR3 DNA sequence: TGTGCCTGGAGTCGGGGACAGTCCTACGAGCAGTACTTC. Translation gives CAWSRGQSYEQYF. Full variable domain (rest looked up from reference TRBV30 and TRBJ2-7): SQTIHQWPATLVQPVGSPLSLECTVEGTSNPNLYWYRQAAGRGLQLLFYSVGIGQISSEVPQNLSASRPQDRQFILSSKKLLLSDSGFYLCAWSRGQSYEQYFGPGTRLTVT.

This clone was detected a few times. The chain has TRBV2 and TRBJ1-1, with 9 bases lining up with TRBD1. V lost 1 base, J lost 1 base, and 16 bases stayed unmatched. The CDR3 runs to 20 residues. In germline, CDR1 is SNHLY, CDR2 FYNNEI. The CDR3 coding sequence is TGTGCCAGCAGTGAAGTTGGTTCATTGGACAGGGGCCAATGGAACACTGAAGCTTTCTTT. It encodes CASSEVGSLDRGQWNTEAFF.

This clone showed up just a few times. The chain joins TRBV6-6 to TRBJ1-1; maybe TRBD1 (6 bases). V dropped 8 bases and J dropped 7 bases, with 17 bases sitting between them. The germline V gene encodes CDR1 MNHNY and CDR2 SVGAGI (reference sequence). CDR3 length: 13 residues. This CDR3 reads CASRGRGSDEAFF. As DNA, the CDR3 is TGTGCCAGCCGCGGAAGGGGGTCCGATGAAGCTTTCTTT.

The chain has TRBV5-4 and TRBJ2-3; 10 nucleotides align to TRBD2. The CDR3 totals 15 residues. CDR1 and CDR2 (germline): SGHNT, YYREEE (reference sequence). Losses at the gene ends were 4 bases for V and 5 bases for J; bases not matched to a gene: 7. The CDR3 sequence: CASSPISGGRDTQYF. The CDR3 bases are TGTGCCAGCAGCCCTATTAGCGGGGGGCGAGATACGCAGTATTTT.

V is TRBV19 and J is TRBJ1-1, with D tentatively TRBD1 (5 bases). This CDR3 region has 17 residues. The ends were cut back, 1 base at V and 0 bases at J, with 15 bases in the middle. Germline values: CDR1 LNHDA, CDR2 SQIVND (reference sequence). CDR3 sequence reads: CASSIGSGPIMNTEAFF. For the CDR3, the DNA is TGTGCCAGTAGTATAGGGTCAGGGCCTATTATGAACACTGAAGCTTTCTTT.

The V gene is TRBV7-8, the J gene TRBJ2-1; tentatively, D is TRBD2 (6 bases). Germline V lookup: CDR1 SGHVS, CDR2 FQNEAQ. The CDR3 spans 16 residues. Trimming pared 1 base from V and 10 bases from J, leaving 20 bases between. CDR3 residues: CASSLEERLVLGEQFF. The CDR3 bases are TGTGCCAGCAGCTTAGAGGAGCGACTAGTCTTGGGGGAGCAGTTCTTC. The full variable domain, with the rest looked up from reference TRBV7-8 and TRBJ2-1, is GAGVSQSPRYKVAKRGQDVALRCDPISGHVSLFWYQQALGQGPEFLTYFQNEAQLDKSGLPSDRFFAERPEGSVSTLKIQRTQQEDSAVYLCASSLEERLVLGEQFFGPGTRLTVL.

The rearrangement joins TRBV7-9 to TRBJ1-4; 8 positions agree with TRBD1. The germline V gene encodes CDR1 SEHNR and CDR2 FQNEAQ (reference sequence). This CDR3 region has 14 residues. With 10 bases clipped from V and 3 bases from J, the junction kept 7 bases outside the gene matches. Written as DNA, the CDR3 is TGTGCCAACGGACGGACAGGGCCTAATGAAAAACTGTTTTTT. Amino acids: CANGRTGPNEKLFF.

The V call is TRBV5-6, the J call TRBJ1-4; D gene uncertain. The germline CDR1 and CDR2 sequences are SGHDT and YYEEEE. The germline V and J ends were trimmed by 0 bases and 8 bases, with 8 bases remaining between them. CDR3 length equals 13 residues. CDR3 DNA: TGTGCCAGCAGCTTGGCAGGTAAGGAAAAACTGTTTTTT. Amino acid sequence: CASSLAGKEKLFF.

The chain carries TRBV27 and TRBJ1-5; 8 bases fit TRBD1. Per the germline V gene, CDR1 is MNHEY and CDR2 is SMNVEV (reference sequence). The CDR3 covers 14 residues. J gave up 5 bases and V 2 bases, and 2 bases lay outside the gene matches. The CDR3 protein is CASSLGQGDQPQHF. In DNA form, the CDR3 reads TGTGCCAGCAGTTTAGGACAGGGAGATCAGCCCCAGCATTTT.

The rearrangement links TRBV5-4 to TRBJ1-6, with 11 bases lining up with TRBD1. CDR1 is SGHNT, CDR2 YYREEE, per germline (reference sequence). The CDR3 sequence is 14 residues long. V lost 4 bases, J lost 10 bases, and 4 bases stayed unmatched. CDR3 sequence (DNA): TGTGCCAGCAGCCTAGGGACAGGGGGGTCACCCCTCCACTTT. It specifies CASSLGTGGSPLHF.

The chain uses TRBV30 and TRBJ1-2, with 7 bases matching TRBD1. The CDR3 has 13 residues. CDR1 GTSNPN and CDR2 SVGIG come from the germline V gene (reference sequence). J was trimmed by 4 bases and V by 1 base; bases with no gene match: 3. CDR3 loop: CAWSETGSYGYTF. In DNA, the CDR3 is TGTGCCTGGAGTGAGACAGGGTCCTATGGCTACACCTTC.

The chain couples TRBV5-4 to TRBJ1-3; 8 nucleotides line up with TRBD1. CDR1 SGHNT and CDR2 YYREEE come from the germline V gene (reference sequence). The CDR3 spans 14 residues. Trimming cost V 5 bases and J 3 bases; bases outside gene matches: 4. The CDR3 reads CASSPDRGGNTIYF. The CDR3, as DNA: TGTGCCAGCAGTCCTGACAGGGGTGGAAACACCATATATTTT. Looking up the rest from reference TRBV5-4 and TRBJ1-3 gives the full variable domain: ETGVTQSPTHLIKTRGQQVTLRCSSQSGHNTVSWYQQALGQGPQFIFQYYREEENGRGNFPPRFSGLQFPNYSSELNVNALELDDSALYLCASSPDRGGNTIYFGEGSWLTVV.

The V gene is TRBV6-1, the J gene TRBJ2-5; the match to TRBD1 covers 9 bases. The DNA matches TRBJ2-7 better at its end, which makes the J call doubtful. There are 12 residues in the CDR3. Germline-derived CDR1 and CDR2 are MNHNS and SASEGT. In DNA, the CDR3 is TGTGCCAGCAGCGGGACAGGGTACGAGCAGTACTTC. This gives the protein CASSGTGYEQYF.